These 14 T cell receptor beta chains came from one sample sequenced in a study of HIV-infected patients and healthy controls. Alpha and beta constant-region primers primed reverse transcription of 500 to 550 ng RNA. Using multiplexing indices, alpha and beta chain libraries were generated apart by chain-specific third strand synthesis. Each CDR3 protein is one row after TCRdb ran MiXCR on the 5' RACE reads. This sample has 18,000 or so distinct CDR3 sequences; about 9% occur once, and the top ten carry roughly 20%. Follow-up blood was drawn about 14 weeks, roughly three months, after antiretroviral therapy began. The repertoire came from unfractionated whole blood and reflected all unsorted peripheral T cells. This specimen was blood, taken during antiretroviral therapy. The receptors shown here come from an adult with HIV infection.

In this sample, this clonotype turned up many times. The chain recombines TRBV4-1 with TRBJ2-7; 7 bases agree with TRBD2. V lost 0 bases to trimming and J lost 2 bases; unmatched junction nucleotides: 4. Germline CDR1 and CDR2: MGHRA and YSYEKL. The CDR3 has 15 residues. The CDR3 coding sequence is TGCGCCAGCAGCCAAGACCCTAGCGGAGCCTACGAGCAGTACTTC. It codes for CASSQDPSGAYEQYF.

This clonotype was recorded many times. The CDR3 DNA is TGCAGTGCTGCCCCCTGGCGGGGGGCTGGAGAGACCCAGTACTTC. Its translation is CSAAPWRGAGETQYF. The chain is built from TRBV20-1 and TRBJ2-5, with TRBD2 matching over 8 bases. The V segment lost 5 bases and the J segment 4 bases; nucleotides outside the gene matches: 12. Per germline, CDR1 DFQATT and CDR2 SNEGSKA (reference sequence). The length of the CDR3 is 15 residues.

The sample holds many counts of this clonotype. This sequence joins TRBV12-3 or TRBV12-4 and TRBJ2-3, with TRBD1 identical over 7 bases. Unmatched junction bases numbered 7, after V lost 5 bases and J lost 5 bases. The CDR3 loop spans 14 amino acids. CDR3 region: CASSTTGDGDTQYF. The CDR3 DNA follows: TGTGCCAGCAGTACTACAGGGGACGGAGATACGCAGTATTTT.

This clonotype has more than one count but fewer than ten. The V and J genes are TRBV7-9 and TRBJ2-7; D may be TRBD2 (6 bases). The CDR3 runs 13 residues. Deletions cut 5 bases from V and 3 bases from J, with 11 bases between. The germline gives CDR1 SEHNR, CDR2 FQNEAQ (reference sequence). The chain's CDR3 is CASSGGVVYEQYF. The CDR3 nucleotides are TGTGCCAGCAGCGGCGGGGTGGTCTACGAGCAGTACTTC.

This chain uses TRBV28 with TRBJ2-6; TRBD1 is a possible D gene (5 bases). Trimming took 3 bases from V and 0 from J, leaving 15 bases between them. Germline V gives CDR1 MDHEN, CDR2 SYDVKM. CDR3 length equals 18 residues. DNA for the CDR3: TGTGCCAGCAGTTTGGGTTACAGGTATTCCTCTGGGGCCAACGTCCTGACTTTC. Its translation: CASSLGYRYSSGANVLTF. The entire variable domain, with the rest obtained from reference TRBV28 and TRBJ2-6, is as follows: DVKVTQSSRYLVKRTGEKVFLECVQDMDHENMFWYRQDPGLGLRLIYFSYDVKMKEKGDIPEGYSVSREKKERFSLILESASTNQTSMYLCASSLGYRYSSGANVLTFGAGSRLTVL.

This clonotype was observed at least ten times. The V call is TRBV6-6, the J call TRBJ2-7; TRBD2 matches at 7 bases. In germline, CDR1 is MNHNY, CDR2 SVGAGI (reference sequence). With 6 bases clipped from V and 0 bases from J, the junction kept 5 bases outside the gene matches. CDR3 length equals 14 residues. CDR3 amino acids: CASRNGRTSYEQYF. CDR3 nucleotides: TGTGCCAGCAGGAACGGGAGGACCTCCTACGAGCAGTACTTC.

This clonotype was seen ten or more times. CDR3 in DNA: TGTGCCAGCAGCCAAGAGCCAGGGCCCCAGCATTTT. Translated, it gives CASSQEPGPQHF. The V gene is TRBV14, the J gene TRBJ1-5; D gene uncertain. The germline V gene has CDR1 SGHDN and CDR2 FVKESK. Trimming pared 0 bases from V and 9 bases from J, leaving 6 bases between. The CDR3 is made up of 12 amino acids.

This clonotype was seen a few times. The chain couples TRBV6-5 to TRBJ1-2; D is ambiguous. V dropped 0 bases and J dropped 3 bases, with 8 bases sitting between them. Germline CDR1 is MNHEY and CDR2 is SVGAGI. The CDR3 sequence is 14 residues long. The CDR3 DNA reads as TGTGCCAGCAGTTACTCGATCTGGGACTATGGCTACACCTTC. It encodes CASSYSIWDYGYTF.

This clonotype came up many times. In nucleotides, the CDR3 is TGTGCCAGCAGCACCCCGACAGGGAGGGATGAAAAACTGTTTTTT. It specifies CASSTPTGRDEKLFF. The genes are TRBV21-1 and TRBJ1-4; the table's D call, TRBD1, was not checked against the DNA. TRBV21-1 is listed as a pseudogene. The CDR3 totals 15 residues.

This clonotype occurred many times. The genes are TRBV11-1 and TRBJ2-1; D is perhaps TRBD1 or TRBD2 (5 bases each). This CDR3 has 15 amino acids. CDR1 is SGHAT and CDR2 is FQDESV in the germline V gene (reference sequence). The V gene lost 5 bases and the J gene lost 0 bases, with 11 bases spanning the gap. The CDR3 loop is CASSLRESSYNEQFF. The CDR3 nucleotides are TGTGCCAGCAGCCTCAGGGAGAGCTCCTACAATGAGCAGTTCTTC.

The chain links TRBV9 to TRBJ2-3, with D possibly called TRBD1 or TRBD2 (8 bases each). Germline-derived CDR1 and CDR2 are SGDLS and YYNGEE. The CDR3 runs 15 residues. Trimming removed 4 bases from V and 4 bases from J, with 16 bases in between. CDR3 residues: CASSLSGTGSDTQYF. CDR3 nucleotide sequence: TGTGCCAGCAGCCTTAGCGGGACAGGATCAGATACGCAGTATTTT.

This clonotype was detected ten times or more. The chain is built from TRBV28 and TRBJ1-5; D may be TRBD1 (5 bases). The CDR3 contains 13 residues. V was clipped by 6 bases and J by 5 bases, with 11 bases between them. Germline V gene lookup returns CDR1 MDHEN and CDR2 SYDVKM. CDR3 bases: TGTGCCAGCAGCAGAGGGGAGGATCAGCCCCAGCATTTT. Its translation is CASSRGEDQPQHF.

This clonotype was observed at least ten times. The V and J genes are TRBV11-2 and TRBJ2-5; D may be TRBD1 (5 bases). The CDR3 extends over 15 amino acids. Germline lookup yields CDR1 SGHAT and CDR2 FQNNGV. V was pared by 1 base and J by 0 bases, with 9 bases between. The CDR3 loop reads CASSLVGLYQETQYF. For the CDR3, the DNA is TGTGCCAGCAGCTTAGTGGGGCTGTACCAAGAGACCCAGTACTTC.

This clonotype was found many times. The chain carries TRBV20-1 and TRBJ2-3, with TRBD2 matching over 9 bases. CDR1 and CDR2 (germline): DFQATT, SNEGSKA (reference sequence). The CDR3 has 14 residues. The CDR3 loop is CGSGSQTSTDTQYF. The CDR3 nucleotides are TGCGGTAGCGGGAGCCAGACTAGCACAGATACGCAGTATTTT.